This is a list of T cell receptor beta chains from one sample in a study of cytomegalovirus exposure and HLA in healthy donors. Sequencing was performed with immunoSEQ multiplex PCR; in TCRdb, only in-frame clones are kept and a portion is missing. The table records over 65,000 clones, 70% to 85% of them present only once. The sample was PBMCs. All receptors derive from a human donor in good health. The conserved cysteine and the conserved F or W are not part of the CDR3 here. The order of the fields is CDR3 protein, V gene, D gene, J gene, clone size. A D gene is named only where the DNA matches it firmly. Size is stated for part of the rows, as once, few or many counts, or as a class when the clone is expanded.

ASSDARGGGGNEKLF TRBV2 NA TRBJ1-4 once
ASSTAGQNSGNTIY TRBV19 NA TRBJ1-3 NA
AWSWGGRGYGYT TRBV30 NA TRBJ1-2 few
ASRPVTGVAYEQY TRBV6-6 TRBD1 TRBJ2-7 once
ASSLGAGRLGTEAF TRBV5-4 NA TRBJ1-1 NA
ASSQAGDRSLH TRBV4-1 NA TRBJ1-5 NA
ASSLAPDRAYNEQF TRBV5-1 TRBD1 TRBJ2-1 NA
ASSWETGGYEQY TRBV27 TRBD1 TRBJ2-7 NA
ATGQGASYEQY TRBV19 TRBD1 TRBJ2-7 NA
ASSSFYEQY TRBV5-6 NA TRBJ2-7 NA
ASSPGLAGYNEQF TRBV5-4 TRBD2 TRBJ2-1 NA
ASSSGTGGEKLF TRBV5-4 TRBD1 TRBJ1-4 NA
ASSFVLTSGGSTDTQY TRBV12-1 NA TRBJ2-3 NA
ASSLKGEGSEAF TRBV5-1 NA TRBJ1-1 few
ASSPIGDYGYT TRBV4-1 NA TRBJ1-2 NA
ASSVQGAFYEQY TRBV11-2 TRBD1 TRBJ2-7 NA
ASSPSGGRSTGVVNYGYT TRBV18 TRBD1 TRBJ1-2 NA
ASSVGGQGYTEAF TRBV9 TRBD1 TRBJ1-1 few
ASSSQGLAVSGELF TRBV4-2 TRBD2 TRBJ2-2 NA
ASSLADSYEQY TRBV4-1 NA TRBJ2-7 once
ASSLRGDSYEQY TRBV7-9 NA TRBJ2-7 NA
ASSYFGGGLETQY TRBV6-5 TRBD2 TRBJ2-5 NA
ASSLALGTGPETQY TRBV7-2 TRBD1 TRBJ2-5 NA
ASSPASGGAAGELF TRBV5-1 TRBD2 TRBJ2-2 NA
ASSVDEVRLYGYT TRBV2 NA TRBJ1-2 NA
ASSEYASTEAF TRBV2 NA TRBJ1-1 NA
ASSVGGGTYEQY TRBV9 NA TRBJ2-7 NA
ASSPKPQAGGPRGETQY TRBV18 TRBD2 TRBJ2-5 NA
ASSLALGVRDEQF TRBV7-9 NA TRBJ2-1 NA
ASSDRVSYEQY TRBV10-2 NA TRBJ2-7 NA
ASAGHLYGYT TRBV9 NA TRBJ1-2 NA
ASSPRGSGEYEQY TRBV27 TRBD2 TRBJ2-7 NA
ASRQYEEVNTEAF TRBV4-1 NA TRBJ1-1 NA
ASSELVLYEQY TRBV6-5 NA TRBJ2-7 NA
ASSQGHQGVYEQY TRBV4-3 NA TRBJ2-7 NA
ASSLVLGGAYEQY TRBV5-6 TRBD2 TRBJ2-7 NA
ASRRTSLNEQF TRBV6-5 TRBD2 TRBJ2-1 NA
SSSLRAPGQGDYEQY TRBV7-9 TRBD1 TRBJ2-7 NA
ASRGGPYGYP TRBV6-5 NA TRBJ1-2 NA
ASSQDPGQGNEQF TRBV4-1 TRBD1 TRBJ2-1 few
ASRSTSGVYEQY TRBV2 TRBD2 TRBJ2-7 NA
ASSPPTGGLASEQY TRBV5-4 TRBD1 TRBJ2-7 NA
ASSNRASGANVLT TRBV7-2 NA TRBJ2-6 NA
ASTEVGDTEAF TRBV2 NA TRBJ1-1 once
ASSLEYRTNEKLF TRBV7-8 NA TRBJ1-4 NA
ASSSGQGAMGYGYT TRBV5-5 TRBD1 TRBJ1-2 few
ASSRGQFQDEQY TRBV6-5 NA TRBJ2-7 once
ASSEAGGGETQY TRBV9 TRBD2 TRBJ2-5 NA
ASSQVGTGGAAYGYT TRBV4-3 TRBD1 TRBJ1-2 NA